This TCR beta chain appears in the sequencing data of a study of technical replicates of blood from a few donors. Trimming at V came to 5 bases and at J to 5 bases, leaving 1 base not matched to a gene. Germline V gene data show CDR1 as SEHNR and CDR2 as FQNEAQ (reference sequence). The CDR3 runs 14 residues. Method: immunoSEQ multiplex PCR; TCRdb's copy keeps in-frame clones and lacks some. The repertoire holds more than 80,000 clones, with roughly 96% as singletons. The sequenced sample was T cells isolated from PBMCs. This receptor was taken from a human donor in good health. The rearrangement links TRBV7-9 to TRBJ2-1; TRBD2 matches 12 bases. Written as DNA, the CDR3 is TGTGCCAGCAGCCCTAGCGGGAGGGACAATGAGCAGTTCTTC. Its protein is CASSPSGRDNEQFF.